This record looks at one TCR beta chain sequence and its context. The antigen is undetermined. This entry belongs to a study of T-cell memory formation after mild COVID-19. Study-level background: The two donors had largely donor-specific TCR clusters. Notes on the study in general: The pre-infection memory compartment contained some responding clones, suggesting cross-reactive memory joined. Among contracting clones, CD4+ were mainly CM/EM and CD8+ enriched in EMRA. Clones that shrank (day 15 to 85) were balanced CD4/CD8, whereas later expanders leaned CD4+.

MiXCR, run by TCRdb on the 5' RACE reads, gives a single entry per CDR3 protein. Of roughly 300,000 distinct CDR3 sequences listed, under 20% are singletons. Trimming removed 4 bases from V and 1 base from J, with 12 bases in between. Germline CDR1 and CDR2: SGHNT and YYREEE (reference sequence). The CDR3 sequence is 14 residues long. This receptor was obtained from a man between 18 and 29 years old who had mild COVID-19 (a few samples of this study predate the infection). Cell type and time point are not known. Sequencing was done on a sample of PBMCs or a T cell subset sorted from them (not recorded which). J is TRBJ2-7 and V is TRBV5-4, with D possibly being TRBD2 (5 bases). Here the CDR3 reads CASSPGSRSYEQYF. In DNA, the CDR3 is TGTGCCAGCAGCCCTGGGAGCAGGTCCTACGAGCAGTACTTC.